The 17 T cell receptor beta chains in this list originate from one sample, sequenced in a study of Ad26.COV2.S vaccination and SARS-CoV-2 variants. Treatment reported: around 19 received Ad26.COV2.S at low or high dose, single or two shots; several received placebo; per-sample allocation not given. Repertoires come from day 63 after the first vaccine or placebo injection. Repertoires were generated with immunoSEQ multiplex PCR, while TCRdb's copy carries only in-frame clones and drops some. The data hold hundreds of thousands of clones, with about 89% observed a single time. This sample comprised peripheral blood, obtained in a trial of Ad26.COV2.S vaccine versus placebo. The receptors come from a person aged 18-65 years who received the Ad26.COV2.S COVID-19 vaccine or a placebo.

This clone turned up a few times. The genes are TRBV4-2 and TRBJ2-1, with TRBD1 matching over 9 bases. J lost 6 bases, V lost 1 base, and 7 bases had no gene match. Germline CDR1 is LGHNA and CDR2 is YNFKEQ. The length of the CDR3 is 16 residues. CDR3 coding DNA: TGTGCCAGCAGCCAAGCAGGGACAGGGTGGGGCAATGAGCAGTTCTTC. Protein: CASSQAGTGWGNEQFF.

This clone has just a few counts. The rearrangement links TRBV4-1 to TRBJ2-7; D is possibly TRBD2 (6 bases). Germline V gives CDR1 MGHRA, CDR2 YSYEKL. This CDR3 region has 16 residues. Trimming stripped 1 base from V and 0 bases from J, with 13 bases between. CDR3 region: CASSQASAGSSYEQYF. CDR3 sequence (DNA): TGCGCCAGCAGCCAAGCCTCGGCGGGGAGCTCCTACGAGCAGTACTTC.

The table lists this clone with a count of one. J is TRBJ2-7 and V is TRBV2, with 8 bases that match TRBD1. The germline V gene encodes CDR1 SNHLY and CDR2 FYNNEI. V lost 8 bases and J lost 7; bases outside the gene matches: 7. The CDR3 spans 12 residues. CDR3 nucleotides: TGTGCCAGCGCCTTGGACAGGGAAGAGCAGTACTTC. Its translation is CASALDREEQYF.

CDR3 DNA: TGCGCCAGCAGCCTGAATACAGGGGGGGATTCACCCCTCCACTTT. Its translation: CASSLNTGGDSPLHF. The genes are TRBV5-1 and TRBJ1-6; 8 nucleotides align to TRBD1. V lost 4 bases, J lost 8 bases, and 8 bases stayed unmatched. The CDR3 spans 15 residues. CDR1 is SGHRS and CDR2 is YFSETQ in the germline V gene. Based on the CDR3 plus reference TRBV5-1 and TRBJ1-6, the full variable domain is KAGVTQTPRYLIKTRGQQVTLSCSPISGHRSVSWYQQTPGQGLQFLFEYFSETQRNKGNFPGRFSGRQFSNSRSEMNVSTLELGDSALYLCASSLNTGGDSPLHFGNGTRLTVT.

The chain joins TRBV30 to TRBJ1-2; no clear D. V lost 0 bases and J 8 bases, leaving 10 bases between the germline ends. Germline V lookup: CDR1 GTSNPN, CDR2 SVGIG (reference sequence). The CDR3 loop spans 12 amino acids. CDR3 residues: CAWSVRQLGYTF. CDR3 DNA: TGTGCCTGGAGTGTACGTCAGCTAGGCTACACCTTC.

Only one count was recorded for this clone. The genes are TRBV6-2 or TRBV6-3 and TRBJ1-6; TRBD1 matches at 8 bases. With 2 bases clipped from V and 6 bases from J, the junction kept 3 bases outside the gene matches. The CDR3 consists of 15 residues. Germline assignment: CDR1 MNHEY and CDR2 SVGEGT. The CDR3 sequence is CASSYQQGVNSPLHF. CDR3 nucleotides: TGTGCCAGCAGTTACCAACAGGGGGTTAATTCACCCCTCCACTTT.

The CDR3 DNA sequence: TGTGCCACCAGGGGGGGGAGCTCCTACGAGCAGTACTTC. This sequence encodes CATRGGSSYEQYF. The V and J genes are TRBV7-2 and TRBJ2-7; the D call may be TRBD1 or TRBD2 (7 bases each). Germline V gene lookup returns CDR1 SGHTA and CDR2 FQGNSA. V shed 10 bases and J shed 0 bases, with 13 bases lying between them. The CDR3 extends over 13 amino acids.

J is TRBJ2-7 and V is TRBV6-5, with 7 bases that match TRBD1. There are 13 residues in the CDR3. Germline CDR1 MNHEY, CDR2 SVGAGI. V shed 6 bases, J shed 3 bases, and the junction held 5 bases outside the gene matches. As DNA, the CDR3 is TGTGCCAGCAGCTCCGGACAGGACTACGAGCAGTACTTC. This translates into CASSSGQDYEQYF.

This clone turned up a few times. The chain is built from TRBV5-1 and TRBJ2-5; TRBD2 matches 7 bases. The germline gives CDR1 SGHRS, CDR2 YFSETQ. V was pared by 4 bases and J by 0 bases, with 3 bases of the junction left unmatched. The CDR3 runs 14 residues. The CDR3 spells CASSRAGYQETQYF. The CDR3 DNA sequence: TGCGCCAGCAGCCGAGCGGGGTACCAAGAGACCCAGTACTTC.

V gene TRBV25-1 combines with J gene TRBJ2-5; no reliable D call. This CDR3 contains 13 residues. V lost 3 bases and J lost 1, with 6 bases in between. The germline gives CDR1 MGHDK, CDR2 SYGVNS. The CDR3 protein is CASSELSQETQYF. CDR3 in DNA: TGTGCCAGCAGTGAGTTGTCCCAAGAGACCCAGTACTTC. The full variable domain, in which reference TRBV25-1 and TRBJ2-5 provide the parts outside the CDR3, is EADIYQTPRYLVIGTGKKITLECSQTMGHDKMYWYQQDPGMELHLIHYSYGVNSTEKGDLSSESTVSRIRTEHFPLTLESARPSHTSQYLCASSELSQETQYFGPGTRLLVL.

The chain couples TRBV11-2 to TRBJ2-3, with D maybe TRBD2 (5 bases). Germline CDR1 reads SGHAT; CDR2 reads FQNNGV. This CDR3 has 16 amino acids. Trimming removed 0 bases from V and 2 bases from J, with 12 bases in between. The CDR3 loop reads CASSLDVGELTDTQYF. Written as DNA, the CDR3 is TGTGCCAGCAGCTTAGATGTCGGGGAGCTCACAGATACGCAGTATTTT.

The chain uses TRBV23-1 and TRBJ1-4, with TRBD1 matching over 8 bases. TRBV23-1 is an ORF, and what it does is uncertain. CDR3 length: 17 residues. Losses at the gene ends were 0 bases for V and 5 bases for J; bases not matched to a gene: 8. The CDR3 sequence is CASSQSTQGARNEKLFF. In DNA, the CDR3 is TGCGCCAGCAGTCAATCTACCCAGGGGGCGCGGAATGAAAAACTGTTTTTT.

This chain joins TRBV10-3 and TRBJ1-3; 8 bases match TRBD1. V lost 6 bases, J lost 1 base, and 8 bases stayed unmatched. In germline, CDR1 is ENHRY, CDR2 SYGVKD. CDR3 size: 16 residues. The CDR3 sequence is CAIRPTGGTSGNTIYF. CDR3 nucleotide sequence: TGTGCCATCAGACCAACAGGGGGGACTTCTGGAAACACCATATATTTT.

The chain recombines TRBV6-5 with TRBJ2-7; either TRBD1 or TRBD2 may supply D (5 bases each). V gave up 0 bases and J gave up 2 bases, with 8 bases separating them. The CDR3 contains 14 residues. Germline V gives CDR1 MNHEY, CDR2 SVGAGI. CDR3 protein: CASSYSRGTYEQYF. CDR3 sequence (DNA): TGTGCCAGCAGTTACTCGAGGGGAACCTACGAGCAGTACTTC.

V is TRBV3-1 (or the pseudogene TRBV3-2) and J is TRBJ2-7, with TRBD2 identical over 7 bases. Germline CDR1 LGHDT, CDR2 YNNKEL (reference sequence). V lost 0 bases, J lost 2 bases, and 1 base stayed unmatched. The CDR3 runs 14 residues. CDR3 sequence: CASSQETSAYEQYF. CDR3 nucleotides: TGTGCCAGCAGCCAAGAAACTAGCGCCTACGAGCAGTACTTC.

The rearrangement links TRBV19 to TRBJ1-2; TRBD1 aligns across 9 bases. Germline CDR1 reads LNHDA; CDR2 reads SQIVND (reference sequence). The CDR3 is 16 amino acids. V gave up 5 bases and J gave up 4 bases; unmatched junction bases: 11. The DNA of the CDR3 is TGTGCCAGTAGTCTGGACCCGGGACAGGGCCCCTATGGCTACACCTTC. Protein product: CASSLDPGQGPYGYTF.

The chain couples TRBV6-5 to TRBJ2-5; no reliable D call. Trimming took off 2 bases at V and 1 base at J, with 5 bases between the two ends. CDR1 MNHEY and CDR2 SVGAGI come from the germline V gene. This CDR3 is built from 13 residues. The CDR3: CASSYVRQETQYF. The CDR3 DNA reads TGTGCCAGCAGTTACGTACGCCAAGAGACCCAGTACTTC.